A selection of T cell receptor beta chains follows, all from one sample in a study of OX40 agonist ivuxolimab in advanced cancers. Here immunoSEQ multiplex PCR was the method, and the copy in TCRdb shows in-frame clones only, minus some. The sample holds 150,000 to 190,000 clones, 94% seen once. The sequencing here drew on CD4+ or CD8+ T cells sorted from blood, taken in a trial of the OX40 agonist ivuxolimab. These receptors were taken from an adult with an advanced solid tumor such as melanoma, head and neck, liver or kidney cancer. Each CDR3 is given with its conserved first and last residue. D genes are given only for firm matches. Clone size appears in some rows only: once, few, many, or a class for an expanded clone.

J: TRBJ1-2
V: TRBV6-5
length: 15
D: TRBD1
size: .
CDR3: CASSYRQGWHYGYTF
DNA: TGTGCCAGCAGTTACCGACAGGGGTGGCACTATGGCTACACCTTC

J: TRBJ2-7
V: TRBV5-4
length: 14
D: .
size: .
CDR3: CASSLVGNRYEQYF
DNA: TGTGCCAGCAGCTTGGTGGGGAACCGCTACGAGCAGTACTTC

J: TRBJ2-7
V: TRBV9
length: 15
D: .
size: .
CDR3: CASSEDLTPLYEQYF
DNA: TGTGCCAGCAGTGAGGACCTTACCCCTCTCTACGAGCAGTACTTC

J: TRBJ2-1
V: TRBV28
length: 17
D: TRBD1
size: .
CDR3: CASSSPRGDRGVNEQFF
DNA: TGTGCCAGCAGTTCCCCCAGGGGGGACAGGGGGGTTAATGAGCAGTTCTTC

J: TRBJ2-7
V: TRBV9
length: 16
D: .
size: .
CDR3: CASSATKGGVSYEQYF
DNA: TGTGCCAGCAGTGCTACAAAGGGTGGGGTTTCCTACGAGCAGTACTTC

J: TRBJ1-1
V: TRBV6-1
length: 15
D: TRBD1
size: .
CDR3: CASSVGQGGVGRAFF
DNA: TGTGCCAGCAGTGTCGGACAGGGTGGGGTAGGGAGAGCTTTCTTT

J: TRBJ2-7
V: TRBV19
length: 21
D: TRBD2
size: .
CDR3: CASSIDGSARGGGVLGYEQYF
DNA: TGTGCCAGTAGTATAGATGGCTCCGCTCGGGGCGGGGGGGTACTCGGCTACGAGCAGTACTTC

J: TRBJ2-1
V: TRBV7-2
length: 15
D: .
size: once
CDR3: CASSLEGAYYNEQFF
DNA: TGTGCCAGCAGCTTGGAAGGGGCCTACTACAATGAGCAGTTCTTC

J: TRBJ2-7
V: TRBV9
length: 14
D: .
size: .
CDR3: CASSAGSISYEQYF
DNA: TGTGCCAGCAGCGCAGGCTCCATCTCCTACGAGCAGTACTTC

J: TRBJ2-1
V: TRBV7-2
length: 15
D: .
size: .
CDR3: CASSRTNQPYNEQFF
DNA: TGTGCCAGCAGTCGGACTAACCAGCCCTACAATGAGCAGTTCTTC

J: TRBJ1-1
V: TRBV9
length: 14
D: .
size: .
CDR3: CASSVEGRFTEAFF
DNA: TGTGCCAGCAGCGTGGAGGGGCGATTCACTGAAGCTTTCTTT